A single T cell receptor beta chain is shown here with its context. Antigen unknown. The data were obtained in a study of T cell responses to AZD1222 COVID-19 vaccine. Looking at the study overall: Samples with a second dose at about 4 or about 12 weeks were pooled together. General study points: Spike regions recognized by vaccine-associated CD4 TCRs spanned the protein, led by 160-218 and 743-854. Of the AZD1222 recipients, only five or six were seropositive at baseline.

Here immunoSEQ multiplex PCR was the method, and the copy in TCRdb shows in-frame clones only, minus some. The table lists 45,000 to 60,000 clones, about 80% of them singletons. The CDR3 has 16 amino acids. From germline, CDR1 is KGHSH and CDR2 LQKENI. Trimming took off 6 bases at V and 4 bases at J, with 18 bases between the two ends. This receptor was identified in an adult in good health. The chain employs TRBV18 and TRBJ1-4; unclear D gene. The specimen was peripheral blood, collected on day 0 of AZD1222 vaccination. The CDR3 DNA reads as TGTGCCAGCTCTCAGGCCGGAACAGAGAATAATGAAAAACTGTTTTTT. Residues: CASSQAGTENNEKLFF.